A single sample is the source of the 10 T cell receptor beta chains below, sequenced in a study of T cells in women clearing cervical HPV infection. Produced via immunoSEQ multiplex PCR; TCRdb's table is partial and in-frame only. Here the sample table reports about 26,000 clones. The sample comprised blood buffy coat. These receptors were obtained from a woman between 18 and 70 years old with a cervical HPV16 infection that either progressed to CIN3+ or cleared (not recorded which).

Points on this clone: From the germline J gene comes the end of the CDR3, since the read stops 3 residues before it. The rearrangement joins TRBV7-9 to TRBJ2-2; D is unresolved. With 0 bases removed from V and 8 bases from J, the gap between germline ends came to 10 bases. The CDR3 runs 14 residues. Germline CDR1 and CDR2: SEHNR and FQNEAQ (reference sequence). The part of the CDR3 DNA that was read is TGTGCCAGCAGCTTAGCCACACCAGCGGGGGAG. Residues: CASSLATPAGE. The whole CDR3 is CASSLATPAGELFF.

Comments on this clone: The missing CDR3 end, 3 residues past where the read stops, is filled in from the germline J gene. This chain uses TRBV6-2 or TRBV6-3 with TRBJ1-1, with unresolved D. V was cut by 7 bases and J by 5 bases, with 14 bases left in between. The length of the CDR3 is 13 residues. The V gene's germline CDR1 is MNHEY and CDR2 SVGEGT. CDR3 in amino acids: CASKKTFVTEAFF. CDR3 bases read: TGTGCCAGCAAAAAGACATTTGTGACTGAA.

This CDR3 is CASSLGQNYEQYF. CDR3 DNA (partial): TGTGCCAGCAGTTTAGGGCAGAACTACGAG. The rearrangement uses TRBV28 and TRBJ2-7; the D is unclear. Coverage ceases 3 residues before the CDR3 finishes, and the germline J gene fills in the end. V was clipped by 2 bases and J by 3 bases, with 8 bases between them. Germline V gene sequence: CDR1 MDHEN, CDR2 SYDVKM. This CDR3 has 13 residues.

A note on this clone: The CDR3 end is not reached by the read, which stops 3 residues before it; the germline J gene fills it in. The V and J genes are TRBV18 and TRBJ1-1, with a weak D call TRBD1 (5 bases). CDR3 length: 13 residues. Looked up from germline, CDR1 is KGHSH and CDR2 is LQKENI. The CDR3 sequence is CASSPTRVDGAFF. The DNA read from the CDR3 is TGTGCCAGCTCACCAACCAGGGTTGATGGA.

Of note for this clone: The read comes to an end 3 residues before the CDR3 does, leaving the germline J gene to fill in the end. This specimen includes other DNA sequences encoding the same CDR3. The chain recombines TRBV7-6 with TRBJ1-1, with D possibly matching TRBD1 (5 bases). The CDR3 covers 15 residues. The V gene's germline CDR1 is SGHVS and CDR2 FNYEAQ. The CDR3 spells CASSLAVREKETAFF. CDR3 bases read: TGTGCCAGCAGCTTAGCGGTCAGGGAGAAAGAGACA.

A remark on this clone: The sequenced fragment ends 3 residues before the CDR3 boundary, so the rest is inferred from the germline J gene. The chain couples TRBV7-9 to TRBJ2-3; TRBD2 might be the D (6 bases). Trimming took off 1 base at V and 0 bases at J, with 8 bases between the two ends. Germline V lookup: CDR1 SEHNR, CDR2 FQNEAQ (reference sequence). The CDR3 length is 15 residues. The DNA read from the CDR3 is TGTGCCAGCAGCTTAGTGCGGGGAAGCACAGATACG. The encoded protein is CASSLVRGSTDT. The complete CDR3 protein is CASSLVRGSTDTQYF.

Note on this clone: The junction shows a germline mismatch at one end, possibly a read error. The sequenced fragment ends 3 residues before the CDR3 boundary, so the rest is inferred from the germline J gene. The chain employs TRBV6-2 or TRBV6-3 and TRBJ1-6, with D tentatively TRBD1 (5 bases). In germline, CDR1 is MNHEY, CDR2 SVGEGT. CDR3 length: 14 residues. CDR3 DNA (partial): TGTGCCAGCAGTTACGGCGCGGACAATTCATCC. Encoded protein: CASSYGADNSS. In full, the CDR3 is CASSYGADNSSLHF.

CDR3 residues: CSARATGFGEQYF. The covered CDR3 bases are TGCAGTGCTAGGGCAACAGGGTTTGGCGAG. The V gene is TRBV20-1, the J gene TRBJ2-7, with a possible D match to TRBD1 (6 bases). The read ends 3 residues before the CDR3 terminus; that terminus is restored from the germline J gene. Germline V gene data show CDR1 as DFQATT and CDR2 as SNEGSKA (reference sequence). V gave up 3 bases and J gave up 6 bases, with 15 bases separating them. This CDR3 region has 13 residues.

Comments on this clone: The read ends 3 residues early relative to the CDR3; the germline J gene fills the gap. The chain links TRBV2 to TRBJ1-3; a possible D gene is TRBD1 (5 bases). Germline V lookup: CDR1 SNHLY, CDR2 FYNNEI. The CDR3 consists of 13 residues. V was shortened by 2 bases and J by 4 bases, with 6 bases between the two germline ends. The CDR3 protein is CASSEQGGNTIYF. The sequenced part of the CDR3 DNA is TGTGCCAGCAGTGAACAGGGAGGAAACACC.

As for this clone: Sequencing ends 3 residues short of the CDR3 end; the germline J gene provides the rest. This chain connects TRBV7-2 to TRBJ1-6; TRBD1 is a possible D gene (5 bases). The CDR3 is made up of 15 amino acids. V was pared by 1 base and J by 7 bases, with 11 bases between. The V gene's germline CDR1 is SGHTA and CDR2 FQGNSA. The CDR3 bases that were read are TGTGCCAGCAGCTTAGGTCCCAGGGCAAATTCACCC. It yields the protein CASSLGPRANSP. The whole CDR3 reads CASSLGPRANSPLHF.